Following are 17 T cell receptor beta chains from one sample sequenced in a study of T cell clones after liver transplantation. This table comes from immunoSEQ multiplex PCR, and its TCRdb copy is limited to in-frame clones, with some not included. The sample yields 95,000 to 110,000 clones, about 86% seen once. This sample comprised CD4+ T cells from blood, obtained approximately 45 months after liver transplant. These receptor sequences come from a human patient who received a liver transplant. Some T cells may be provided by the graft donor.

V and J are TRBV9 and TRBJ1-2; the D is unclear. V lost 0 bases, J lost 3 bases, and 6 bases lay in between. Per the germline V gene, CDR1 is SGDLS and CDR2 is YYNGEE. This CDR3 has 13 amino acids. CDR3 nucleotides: TGTGCCAGCAGCGTAGTGGGATACTATGGCTACACCTTC. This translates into CASSVVGYYGYTF.

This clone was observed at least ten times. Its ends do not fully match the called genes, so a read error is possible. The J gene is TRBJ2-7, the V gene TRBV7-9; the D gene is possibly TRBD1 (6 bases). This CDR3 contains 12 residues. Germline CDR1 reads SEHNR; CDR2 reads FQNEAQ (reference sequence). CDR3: CASSFTGSQPHF. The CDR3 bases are TGTGCCAGCAGCTTTACAGGGTCCCAGCCTCATTTC.

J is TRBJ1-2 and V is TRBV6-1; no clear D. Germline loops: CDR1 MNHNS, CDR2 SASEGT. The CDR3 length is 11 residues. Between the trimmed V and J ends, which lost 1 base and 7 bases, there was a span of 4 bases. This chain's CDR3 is CASSEGGGYTF. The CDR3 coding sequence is TGTGCCAGCAGTGAAGGGGGTGGCTACACCTTC.

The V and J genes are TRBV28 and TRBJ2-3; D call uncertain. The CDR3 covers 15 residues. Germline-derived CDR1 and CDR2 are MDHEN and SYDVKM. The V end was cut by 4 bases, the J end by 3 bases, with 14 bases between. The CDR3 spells CASSSDWEETDTQYF. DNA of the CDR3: TGTGCCAGCAGTTCAGACTGGGAAGAAACAGATACGCAGTATTTT.

This CDR3 reads CASSFDRGGQETQYF. DNA for the CDR3: TGTGCCAGCAGCTTTGACAGGGGGGGTCAAGAGACCCAGTACTTC. The chain recombines TRBV11-2 with TRBJ2-5; 9 positions agree with TRBD1. The V gene's germline CDR1 is SGHAT and CDR2 FQNNGV. Trimming at V came to 3 bases and at J to 2 bases, leaving 4 bases not matched to a gene. This CDR3 has 15 residues. Drawing the rest from reference TRBV11-2 and TRBJ2-5, the complete variable domain is EAGVAQSPRYKIIEKRQSVAFWCNPISGHATLYWYQQILGQGPKLLIQFQNNGVVDDSQLPKDRFSAERLKGVDSTLKIQPAKLEDSAVYLCASSFDRGGQETQYFGPGTRLLVL.

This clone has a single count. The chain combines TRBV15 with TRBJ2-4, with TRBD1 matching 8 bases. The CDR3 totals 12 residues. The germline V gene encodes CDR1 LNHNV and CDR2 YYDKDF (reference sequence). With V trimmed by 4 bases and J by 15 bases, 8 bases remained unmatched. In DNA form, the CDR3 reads TGTGCCACCAGCATTCAGGGGGCGACCAGGTACTTC. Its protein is CATSIQGATRYF.

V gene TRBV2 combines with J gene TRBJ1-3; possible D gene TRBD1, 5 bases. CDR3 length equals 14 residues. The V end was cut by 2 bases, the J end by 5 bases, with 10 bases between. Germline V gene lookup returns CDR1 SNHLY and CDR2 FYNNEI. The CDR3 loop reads CASSERGGRNTIYF. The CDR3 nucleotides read TGTGCCAGCAGTGAAAGGGGAGGGAGAAACACCATATATTTT. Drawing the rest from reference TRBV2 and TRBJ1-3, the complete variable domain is EPEVTQTPSHQVTQMGQEVILRCVPISNHLYFYWYRQILGQKVEFLVSFYNNEISEKSEIFDDQFSVERPDGSNFTLKIRSTKLEDSAMYFCASSERGGRNTIYFGEGSWLTVV.

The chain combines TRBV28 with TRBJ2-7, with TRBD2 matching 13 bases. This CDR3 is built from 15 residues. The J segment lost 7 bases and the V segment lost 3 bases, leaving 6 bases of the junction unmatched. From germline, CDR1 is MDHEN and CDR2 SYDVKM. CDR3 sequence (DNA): TGTGCCAGCAGTTTGGTACTAGCGGGAGGGTGGGAGCAGTACTTC. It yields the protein CASSLVLAGGWEQYF.

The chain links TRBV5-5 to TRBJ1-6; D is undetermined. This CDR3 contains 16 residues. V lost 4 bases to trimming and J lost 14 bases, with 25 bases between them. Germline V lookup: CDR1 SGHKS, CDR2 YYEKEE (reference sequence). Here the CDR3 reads CASSLGQQSGIGALHF. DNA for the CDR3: TGTGCCAGCAGCCTAGGGCAACAGAGTGGGATAGGAGCCCTCCACTTT.

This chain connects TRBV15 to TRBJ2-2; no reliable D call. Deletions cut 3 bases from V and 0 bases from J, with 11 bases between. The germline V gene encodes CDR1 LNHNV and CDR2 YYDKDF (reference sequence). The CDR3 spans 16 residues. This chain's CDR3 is CATSSGPIPNTGELFF. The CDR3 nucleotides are TGTGCCACCAGCAGTGGACCCATCCCGAACACCGGGGAGCTGTTTTTT.

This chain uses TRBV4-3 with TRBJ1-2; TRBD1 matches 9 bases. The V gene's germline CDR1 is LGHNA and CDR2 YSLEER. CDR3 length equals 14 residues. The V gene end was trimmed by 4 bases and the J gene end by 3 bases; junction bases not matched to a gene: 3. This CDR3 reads CASSLRTGDYGYTF. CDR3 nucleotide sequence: TGCGCCAGCAGCCTCAGGACAGGGGACTATGGCTACACCTTC.

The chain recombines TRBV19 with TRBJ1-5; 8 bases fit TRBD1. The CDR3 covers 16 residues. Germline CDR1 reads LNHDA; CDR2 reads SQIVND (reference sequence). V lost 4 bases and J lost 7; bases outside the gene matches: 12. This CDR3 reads CASSNRGGAEPQPQHF. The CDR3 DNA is TGTGCCAGTAGTAACAGGGGGGGGGCAGAACCCCAGCCCCAGCATTTT.

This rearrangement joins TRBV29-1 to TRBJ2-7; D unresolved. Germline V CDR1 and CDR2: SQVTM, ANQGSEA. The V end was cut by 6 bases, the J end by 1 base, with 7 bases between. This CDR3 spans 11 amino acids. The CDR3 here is CSVGWSYEQYF. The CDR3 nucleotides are TGCAGCGTGGGGTGGTCCTACGAGCAGTACTTC.

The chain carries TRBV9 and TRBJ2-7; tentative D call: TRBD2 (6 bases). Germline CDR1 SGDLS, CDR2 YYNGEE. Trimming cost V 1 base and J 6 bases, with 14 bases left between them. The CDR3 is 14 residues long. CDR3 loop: CASSVTGDRREQYF. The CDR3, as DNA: TGTGCCAGCAGCGTAACGGGGGATCGTCGCGAGCAGTACTTC.

This chain's CDR3 is CASSPLGYRETQYF. For the CDR3, the DNA is TGTGCCAGCAGCCCCCTAGGCTACCGAGAGACCCAGTACTTC. This chain uses TRBV14 with TRBJ2-5, with no clear D. Germline CDR1 SGHDN, CDR2 FVKESK. V shed 4 bases and J shed 4 bases, with 13 bases lying between them. This CDR3 is built from 14 residues.

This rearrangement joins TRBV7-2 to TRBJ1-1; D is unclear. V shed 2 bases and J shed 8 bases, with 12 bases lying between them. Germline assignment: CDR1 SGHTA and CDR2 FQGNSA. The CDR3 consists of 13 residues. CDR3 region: CASSLRRTEEAFF. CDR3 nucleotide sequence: TGTGCCAGCAGCTTAAGGCGGACGGAAGAAGCTTTCTTT. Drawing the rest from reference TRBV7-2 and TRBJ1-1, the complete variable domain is GAGVSQSPSNKVTEKGKDVELRCDPISGHTALYWYRQSLGQGLEFLIYFQGNSAPDKSGLPSDRFSAERTGGSVSTLTIQRTQQEDSAVYLCASSLRRTEEAFFGQGTRLTVV.

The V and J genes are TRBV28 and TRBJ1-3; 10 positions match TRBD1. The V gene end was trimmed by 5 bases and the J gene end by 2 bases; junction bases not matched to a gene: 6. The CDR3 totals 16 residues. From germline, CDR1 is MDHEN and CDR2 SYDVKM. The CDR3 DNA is TGTGCCAGCAGTCTATCCGGGACAGGGGCTGGAAACACCATATATTTT. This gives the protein CASSLSGTGAGNTIYF.